This T cell receptor beta chain emerged from a study of shared clonotypes between healthy human individuals. Selected positively for CCR7 and CD45RO-negative, naive CD8 cells excluded terminally differentiated effector memory CD45RA+ cells. Study-level points and caveats: Memory subsets had estimated richness that was generally smaller than that of naive subsets.

The V segment lost 0 bases and the J segment 4 bases; nucleotides outside the gene matches: 5. This CDR3 has 16 amino acids. CDR1 and CDR2 (germline): SGDLS, YYNGEE. This was a deep-level run. Across several immunoSEQ plates, the genomic DNA of each subset was split evenly. Some clones are missing from TCRdb's copy, which holds only in-frame ones; the method was immunoSEQ multiplex PCR. The sample comprises roughly 590,000 clones, about 95% of which are singletons, and 0.1% to 0.11% rests with the top ten. Remarks on this clone: Its antigen is as yet unknown.

The sequenced material came from naive CD8+ T cells sorted from blood. This receptor was obtained from a woman aged 30 to 39 in good health. The chain uses TRBV9 and TRBJ2-1; 9 bases map to TRBD2. In DNA form, the CDR3 reads TGTGCCAGCAGCGTAGGAACTAGCGGGTCTTACAATGAGCAGTTCTTC. Protein: CASSVGTSGSYNEQFF.